The rows below give T cell receptor beta chains drawn from one sample of a study of blood T cell repertoires in COVID-19. Repertoires were generated with immunoSEQ multiplex PCR, while TCRdb's copy carries only in-frame clones and drops some. The repertoire consists of about 310,000 clones, with roughly 84% occurring once and the leading ten covering 1%. The sequencing sample was made of peripheral blood. The receptor source for this set is a man aged 45-60 years with active or convalescent COVID-19. Both conserved end residues are part of each CDR3. The D gene is left open where the match is weak. Only some rows state a clone size, as once, few, many or a class for expanded clones.

abundance: .
d_gene: TRBD2
v_gene: TRBV28
j_gene: TRBJ2-3
CDR3nt: TGTGCCAGCAGTTTGGCTAGCGGGGGGTTCACAGATACGCAGTATTTT
CDR3aa: CASSLASGGFTDTQYF

abundance: once
d_gene: .
v_gene: TRBV6-2/TRBV6-3
j_gene: TRBJ2-7
CDR3nt: TGTGCCAGCAGTACCTCGACTGGAGCCTACGAGCAGTACTTC
CDR3aa: CASSTSTGAYEQYF

abundance: .
d_gene: .
v_gene: TRBV19
j_gene: TRBJ1-4
CDR3nt: TGTGCCAGCCAGGGGTCTACTAATGAAAAACTGTTTTTT
CDR3aa: CASQGSTNEKLFF

abundance: .
d_gene: .
v_gene: TRBV15
j_gene: TRBJ2-1
CDR3nt: TGTGCCACCAGCAGAGACCCCACATCATACAATGAGCAGTTCTTC
CDR3aa: CATSRDPTSYNEQFF

abundance: .
d_gene: .
v_gene: TRBV29-1
j_gene: TRBJ2-3
CDR3nt: TGCAGCGTTGCAACAGGCACAGATACGCAGTATTTT
CDR3aa: CSVATGTDTQYF

abundance: .
d_gene: TRBD1
v_gene: TRBV7-2
j_gene: TRBJ2-3
CDR3nt: TGTGCCAGCAGCTCACAGGGGTCGAGCACAGATACGCAGTATTTT
CDR3aa: CASSSQGSSTDTQYF

abundance: once
d_gene: TRBD1
v_gene: TRBV27
j_gene: TRBJ2-2
CDR3nt: TGTGCCAGCAGATCGAGGGGGCGCGCCGGGGAGCTGTTTTTT
CDR3aa: CASRSRGRAGELFF

abundance: .
d_gene: .
v_gene: TRBV12-3/TRBV12-4
j_gene: TRBJ1-2
CDR3nt: TGTGCCAGCAGTTTTTCCGCGGCTTATGGCTACACCTTC
CDR3aa: CASSFSAAYGYTF

abundance: few
d_gene: .
v_gene: TRBV29-1
j_gene: TRBJ2-2
CDR3nt: TGCAGCGTTCAACCGGGACAGAACACCGGGGAGCTGTTTTTT
CDR3aa: CSVQPGQNTGELFF

abundance: once
d_gene: .
v_gene: TRBV5-8
j_gene: TRBJ2-3
CDR3nt: TGTGCCAGCAGCTTGCGAGGGAGCACAGATACGCAGTATTTT
CDR3aa: CASSLRGSTDTQYF

abundance: .
d_gene: .
v_gene: TRBV19
j_gene: TRBJ1-5
CDR3nt: TGTGCCAGTAGTCCTACAGGGTCCCACAGAGCCCAGCATTTT
CDR3aa: CASSPTGSHRAQHF

abundance: .
d_gene: .
v_gene: TRBV28
j_gene: TRBJ1-2
CDR3nt: TGTGCCAGCAGTTTAGTACAGGGAGGGGGCTACACCTTC
CDR3aa: CASSLVQGGGYTF

abundance: .
d_gene: .
v_gene: TRBV7-8
j_gene: TRBJ2-1
CDR3nt: TGTGCCAGCAGCTTAGCAGTTTCCGGACTGGGCTACAATGAGCAGTTCTTC
CDR3aa: CASSLAVSGLGYNEQFF

abundance: .
d_gene: TRBD2
v_gene: TRBV10-3
j_gene: TRBJ2-7
CDR3nt: TGTGCCATCAGTGAGTCACTACTAGCGGGAGGGACCTACGAGCAGTACTTC
CDR3aa: CAISESLLAGGTYEQYF

abundance: .
d_gene: TRBD1
v_gene: TRBV18
j_gene: TRBJ1-1
CDR3nt: TGTGCCAGCTCACTTATTCCGGGACAGGGGGTCGTAGACACTGAAGCTTTCTTT
CDR3aa: CASSLIPGQGVVDTEAFF

abundance: .
d_gene: TRBD2
v_gene: TRBV9
j_gene: TRBJ2-3
CDR3nt: TGTGCCAGCAGCGGCACTAGCGGGGCCACAGATACGCAGTATTTT
CDR3aa: CASSGTSGATDTQYF

abundance: once
d_gene: .
v_gene: TRBV9
j_gene: TRBJ1-3
CDR3nt: TGTGCCAGCAGCGTAAGAGGGACTGGAAACACCATATATTTT
CDR3aa: CASSVRGTGNTIYF

abundance: once
d_gene: .
v_gene: TRBV30
j_gene: TRBJ1-4
CDR3nt: TGTGCCTGGAGTAGAAGGGGGATTGAAAAACTGTTTTTT
CDR3aa: CAWSRRGIEKLFF

abundance: .
d_gene: .
v_gene: TRBV5-1
j_gene: TRBJ1-5
CDR3nt: TGCGCCAGCAGCTCCGAGGGAGGGCGGGCCAATCAGCCCCAGCATTTT
CDR3aa: CASSSEGGRANQPQHF

abundance: .
d_gene: TRBD1
v_gene: TRBV18
j_gene: TRBJ1-2
CDR3nt: TGTGCCAGCTCACCACCCTCCGTCGGACAGGGCTATGGCTACACCTTC
CDR3aa: CASSPPSVGQGYGYTF

abundance: .
d_gene: .
v_gene: TRBV28
j_gene: TRBJ1-2
CDR3nt: TGTGCCAGCAGGTCGACGGAGACCGTTGGCTACACCTTC
CDR3aa: CASRSTETVGYTF

abundance: .
d_gene: .
v_gene: TRBV28
j_gene: TRBJ1-1
CDR3nt: TGTGCCAGTATTGGCACCTTCACTGAAGCTTTCTTT
CDR3aa: CASIGTFTEAFF

abundance: .
d_gene: .
v_gene: TRBV28
j_gene: TRBJ2-3
CDR3nt: TGTGCCAGCAGTTCGAAGAGGCTCCCCACCTCAGATACGCAGTATTTT
CDR3aa: CASSSKRLPTSDTQYF

abundance: .
d_gene: TRBD1
v_gene: TRBV20-1
j_gene: TRBJ1-6
CDR3nt: TGCAGTGCTAGTTCCAGGACAGGTTCACCCCTCCACTTT
CDR3aa: CSASSRTGSPLHF

abundance: .
d_gene: .
v_gene: TRBV2
j_gene: TRBJ1-4
CDR3nt: TGTGCCAGCAGCGTTGACAGGTTTAATGAAAAACTGTTTTTT
CDR3aa: CASSVDRFNEKLFF